This TCR beta chain was captured in a study of OX40 agonist ivuxolimab in advanced cancers. About the study: Head and neck, renal cell, melanoma or hepatocellular carcinoma were the cancers that dose-escalation patients had.

CDR1 is LGHNA, CDR2 YNFKEQ, per germline. The CDR3 consists of 16 residues. With 3 bases clipped from V and 0 bases from J, the junction kept 4 bases outside the gene matches. Overall study findings and caveats: CD8+ T cells showed, on average, more clonal expansion than CD4+ cells.

Note on this clone: Antigen unknown.

Assay: immunoSEQ multiplex PCR; the TCRdb copy retains only in-frame clones and omits some. Here the sample spans 80,000 or so clones, roughly 93% being singletons. The starting material was CD4+ or CD8+ T cells sorted from blood, obtained in a trial of the OX40 agonist ivuxolimab. This clonotype was obtained from an adult with an advanced solid tumor such as melanoma, head and neck, liver or kidney cancer. V gene TRBV4-2 combines with J gene TRBJ2-7, with 11 positions matching TRBD2. CDR3 loop: CASSQTSGAPSYEQYF. DNA for the CDR3: TGTGCCAGCAGCCAGACTAGCGGGGCCCCCTCCTACGAGCAGTACTTC.